Below, 9 T cell receptor beta chains from the same sample are listed, as sequenced in a study of neoadjuvant anti-PD-1 for oral cavity cancer. Produced via immunoSEQ multiplex PCR; TCRdb's table is partial and in-frame only. The repertoire has around 11,000 clones, 45% to 60% of them found once; the top ten carry more than 20%. Sequencing used tumor tissue, obtained before nivolumab (anti-PD-1) treatment. Source of these receptors: a person aged 35-79 years with oral cavity squamous cell carcinoma.

The V call is TRBV5-1, the J call TRBJ2-1; 7 nucleotides match TRBD1. With V trimmed by 5 bases and J by 2 bases, 7 bases remained unmatched. The CDR3 consists of 15 residues. In germline, CDR1 is SGHRS, CDR2 YFSETQ. CDR3 sequence: CASSVTGTTYNEQFF. CDR3 sequence (DNA): TGCGCCAGCAGTGTGACAGGGACAACCTACAATGAGCAGTTCTTC.

The chain is built from TRBV9 and TRBJ2-2, with TRBD1 matching 11 bases. Germline CDR1 reads SGDLS; CDR2 reads YYNGEE. Trimming removed 4 bases from V and 4 bases from J; junction bases left unmatched: 6. The CDR3 runs to 16 residues. CDR3 bases: TGTGCCAGCAGCTTGACCGGGACAGGGGGCACCGGGGAGCTGTTTTTT. It yields the protein CASSLTGTGGTGELFF. The variable domain in full, with the rest retrieved from reference TRBV9 and TRBJ2-2, is DSGVTQTPKHLITATGQRVTLRCSPRSGDLSVYWYQQSLDQGLQFLIQYYNGEERAKGNILERFSAQQFPDLHSELNLSSLELGDSALYFCASSLTGTGGTGELFFGEGSRLTVL.

This chain connects TRBV6-6 to TRBJ1-1; 8 bases align to TRBD1. The CDR3 covers 15 residues. Germline CDR1 reads MNHNY; CDR2 reads SVGAGI (reference sequence). Trimming removed 0 bases from V and 5 bases from J; junction bases left unmatched: 5. The CDR3 region is CASSYSWTGFTEAFF. CDR3 nucleotides: TGTGCCAGCAGTTACTCGTGGACAGGGTTTACTGAAGCTTTCTTT.

The rearrangement links TRBV28 to TRBJ2-2, with 9 positions matching TRBD1. V was pared by 2 bases and J by 8 bases, with 9 bases of the junction left unmatched. CDR1 and CDR2 from the germline V gene are MDHEN and SYDVKM. This CDR3 contains 16 residues. CDR3 amino acids: CASSLTYGQGSGELFF. CDR3 in DNA: TGTGCCAGCAGTTTAACTTATGGACAGGGGAGTGGGGAGCTGTTTTTT.

There are a few counts of this clone. The genes are TRBV18 and TRBJ2-1; 13 bases match TRBD2. This CDR3 contains 17 residues. With 4 bases clipped from V and 4 bases from J, the junction kept 7 bases outside the gene matches. Germline V gives CDR1 KGHSH, CDR2 LQKENI. CDR3 residues: CASSLGLAGVRYNEQFF. CDR3 sequence (DNA): TGTGCCAGCTCACTCGGACTAGCGGGGGTTCGGTACAATGAGCAGTTCTTC.

The CDR3 region is CASSLGGPGTEAFF. As DNA, the CDR3 is TGCGCCAGCAGCTTGGGGGGGCCCGGCACTGAAGCTTTCTTT. The J gene is TRBJ1-1, the V gene TRBV5-1; D may be TRBD1 (6 bases). V shed 0 bases and J shed 4 bases, with 10 bases lying between them. The CDR3 is 14 amino acids. CDR1 SGHRS and CDR2 YFSETQ come from the germline V gene.

The J gene is TRBJ2-6, the V gene TRBV4-1, with 7 bases fitting TRBD1. J lost 17 bases, V lost 2 bases, and 15 bases had no gene match. Germline V gene lookup returns CDR1 MGHRA and CDR2 YSYEKL. The CDR3 runs to 15 residues. The CDR3 sequence: CASSQFGTADSFMTF. The CDR3 bases are TGCGCCAGCAGCCAATTCGGGACAGCGGACAGCTTTATGACTTTC.

This clone turned up a few times. This chain uses TRBV6-1 with TRBJ1-5; D is uncertain. The CDR3 sequence is 14 residues long. Trimming removed 5 bases from V and 1 base from J, with 9 bases in between. Per germline, CDR1 MNHNS and CDR2 SASEGT. CDR3 region: CASSLITSNQPQHF. The CDR3 region has the DNA TGTGCCAGCAGTTTAATCACGAGCAATCAGCCCCAGCATTTT.

This clone turned up a few times. The rearrangement links TRBV28 to TRBJ1-2, with TRBD1 matching over 7 bases. The CDR3 is made up of 16 amino acids. CDR1 is MDHEN, CDR2 SYDVKM, per germline. The V segment lost 1 base and the J segment 4 bases; nucleotides outside the gene matches: 9. The CDR3 DNA is TGTGCCAGCAGTTTATCCGTGGACAGGATGGTCTATGGCTACACCTTC. Translating it yields CASSLSVDRMVYGYTF.